This entry describes one TCR beta chain. What it binds is not known. The conserved phenylalanine or tryptophan normally closing the CDR3 is absent here, so this likely arose from a read error. Because the CDR3's place on the DNA is in doubt, the DNA is left out and the CDR3 is given as listed by TCRdb. There were no patients who had received any treatment before thyroid surgery. The sample originates from a study of metastatic and nonmetastatic thyroid tumors. Study summary: Repertoire comparisons spanned blood and tumor or nodule tissue from malignant and benign thyroid patients. Study results and caveats: When malignant thyroid tumors were compared with benign nodules, TCR beta diversity was reportedly significantly higher in the malignant tumors. This held in both blood and tumor samples.

CDR1 DFQATT and CDR2 SNEGSKA come from the germline V gene (reference sequence). With termini counted, the CDR3 has 10 amino acids. Authors' methods: Using the CDR3 differences seen across clinicopathological groups, the authors built a distant-metastasis classifier for papillary thyroid cancer, which was meant to discriminate distant-metastatic patients. Via MiXCR, TCRdb re-called the PCR reads. The V and J calls reflect TCRdb's pipeline rather than the authors' work. The sample consists of 13,000 to 15,000 clones, less than 30% of them appearing once. Sequenced input: tumor tissue. This chain links TRBV20-1 with TRBJ1-1. The source is a female donor with papillary thyroid cancer or a benign thyroid nodule (not recorded which). Some clones in this sample may be carry-over from other donors' samples. CDR3 residues: CSARWTESFL.